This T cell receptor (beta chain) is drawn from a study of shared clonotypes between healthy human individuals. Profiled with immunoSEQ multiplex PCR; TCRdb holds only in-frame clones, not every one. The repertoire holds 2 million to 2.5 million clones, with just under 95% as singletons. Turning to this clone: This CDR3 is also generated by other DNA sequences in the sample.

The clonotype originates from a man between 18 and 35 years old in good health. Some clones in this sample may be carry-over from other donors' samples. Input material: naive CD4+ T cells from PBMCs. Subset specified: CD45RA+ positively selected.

The CDR3 DNA sequence: TGTGCCAGCAGTGAAGTGGGACGAGACTATGGCTACACCTTC. This sequence encodes CASSEVGRDYGYTF. The rearrangement uses TRBV2 and TRBJ1-2; tentative D call: TRBD1 (5 bases). Germline V gene sequence: CDR1 SNHLY, CDR2 FYNNEI. The germline V and J ends were trimmed by 1 base and 3 bases, with 9 bases remaining between them. The CDR3 contains 14 residues. Based on the CDR3 plus reference TRBV2 and TRBJ1-2, the full variable domain is EPEVTQTPSHQVTQMGQEVILRCVPISNHLYFYWYRQILGQKVEFLVSFYNNEISEKSEIFDDQFSVERPDGSNFTLKIRSTKLEDSAMYFCASSEVGRDYGYTFGSGTRLTVV.